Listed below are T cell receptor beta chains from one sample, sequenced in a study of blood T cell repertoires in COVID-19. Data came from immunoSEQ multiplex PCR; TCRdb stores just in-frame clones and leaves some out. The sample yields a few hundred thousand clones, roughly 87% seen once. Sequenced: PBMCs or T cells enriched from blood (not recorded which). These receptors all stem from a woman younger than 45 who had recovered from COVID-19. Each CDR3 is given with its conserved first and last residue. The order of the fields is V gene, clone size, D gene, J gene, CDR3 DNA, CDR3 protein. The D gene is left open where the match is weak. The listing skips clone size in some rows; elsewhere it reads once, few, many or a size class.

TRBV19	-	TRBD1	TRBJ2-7	TGTGCCAGTAGTGGCGGACAGGGACCCTACGAGCAGTACTTC	CASSGGQGPYEQYF
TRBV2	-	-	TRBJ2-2	TGTGCCAGCAGTGATCGATCGGCTAGCGTCGGGGAGCTGTTTTTT	CASSDRSASVGELFF
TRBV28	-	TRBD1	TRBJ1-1	TGTGCCAGCAGACCCCTCCGAGACAGGGCGAACACTGAAGCTTTCTTT	CASRPLRDRANTEAFF
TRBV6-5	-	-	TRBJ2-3	TGTGCCACCCGGACTATCGAGGGACCCACAGATACGCAGTATTTT	CATRTIEGPTDTQYF
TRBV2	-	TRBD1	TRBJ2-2	TGTGCCAGCAGGGCGGGGACAGGGGCTAGCGGGGAGCTGTTTTTT	CASRAGTGASGELFF
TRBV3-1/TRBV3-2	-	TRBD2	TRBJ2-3	TGTGCCAGCAGCTCAAACTGGCTAGCGGGGGGCCATAGCACAGATACGCAGTATTTT	CASSSNWLAGGHSTDTQYF
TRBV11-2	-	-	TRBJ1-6	TGTGCCAGCAGCACAAGCGGCGTCTCCTATAATTCACCCCTCCACTTT	CASSTSGVSYNSPLHF
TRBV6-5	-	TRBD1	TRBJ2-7	TGTGCCAGCAGTTACCGGACAGGTCGGGTTTTCCACGAGCAGTACTTC	CASSYRTGRVFHEQYF
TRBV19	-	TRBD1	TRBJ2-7	TGTGCCAGTAGTCCGGGACAGGGGGCCGGTTACGAGCAGTACTTC	CASSPGQGAGYEQYF
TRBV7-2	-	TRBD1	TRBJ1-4	TGTGCCAGCAGCACCTACAGGGGAAGTTCAACTAATGAAAAACTGTTTTTT	CASSTYRGSSTNEKLFF
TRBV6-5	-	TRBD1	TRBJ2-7	TGTGCCAGCAAGGCACAGGGGGAGCCCTACGAGCAGTACTTC	CASKAQGEPYEQYF
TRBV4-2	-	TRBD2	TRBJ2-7	TGTGCCAGCAGTAGGACTAGCGCAAAACCAGACGAGCAGTACTTC	CASSRTSAKPDEQYF
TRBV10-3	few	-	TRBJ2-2	TGTGCCATCAGTGCTGTTCAGGGGCCGAACACCGGGGAGCTGTTTTTT	CAISAVQGPNTGELFF
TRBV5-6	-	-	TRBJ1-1	TGTGCCAGCAGCTTGGCGGGGAGAAACACTGAAGCTTTCTTT	CASSLAGRNTEAFF
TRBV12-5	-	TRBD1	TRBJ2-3	TGTGCTAGTGGAATGACAGGGGCAGATACGCAGTATTTT	CASGMTGADTQYF
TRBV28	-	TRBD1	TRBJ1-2	TGTGCCAGCAGTGTTCAGGGGGACTATGGCTACACCTTC	CASSVQGDYGYTF
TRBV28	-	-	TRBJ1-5	TGTGCCAGCAGTTTACGGGGGGGCCCAAATCAGCCCCAGCATTTT	CASSLRGGPNQPQHF
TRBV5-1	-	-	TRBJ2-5	TGCGCCAGCAGCCGACCCGAGGAGGAGACCCAGTACTTC	CASSRPEEETQYF
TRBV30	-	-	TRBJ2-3	TGTGCCTGGAGTGTTGGGCCACCGGATACGCAGTATTTT	CAWSVGPPDTQYF
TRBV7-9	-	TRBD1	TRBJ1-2	TGTGCCAGCAGCCCGTCTCTACGGGTTCCGGGGACAGACTATGGCTACACCTTC	CASSPSLRVPGTDYGYTF
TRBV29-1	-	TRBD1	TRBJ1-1	TGCAGCGCGGAACCGATTTCAGGGGGAGCTTTCTTT	CSAEPISGGAFF
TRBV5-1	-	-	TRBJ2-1	TGCGCCAGCAGCTTATCGGGGGGCGCCTACAATGAGCAGTTCTTC	CASSLSGGAYNEQFF
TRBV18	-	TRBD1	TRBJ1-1	TGTGCCAGCTCACCACCGCCAGGGACAGGGACTGAAGCTTTCTTT	CASSPPPGTGTEAFF
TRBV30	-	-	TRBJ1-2	TGTGCCTGGGCTACTACCAGCTATGGCTACACCTTC	CAWATTSYGYTF
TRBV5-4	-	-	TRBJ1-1	TGTGCCAGCAGCGATTCAGTCAAGGGGCGGACTGAAGCTTTCTTT	CASSDSVKGRTEAFF
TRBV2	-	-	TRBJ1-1	TGTGCCAGCAGCCAACGACGACAGAACACTGAAGCTTTCTTT	CASSQRRQNTEAFF
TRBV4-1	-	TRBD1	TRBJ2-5	TGCGCCAGCAGCCGGGACAGGGGCTTAGGGGAGACCCAGTACTTC	CASSRDRGLGETQYF
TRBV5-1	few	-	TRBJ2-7	TGCGCCAGCAGACTAGACAGGTTCACCTACGAGCAGTACTTC	CASRLDRFTYEQYF
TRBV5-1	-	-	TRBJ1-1	TGCGCCAGCAGCTTGGTAGGCGGGACCACGAACACTGAAGCTTTCTTT	CASSLVGGTTNTEAFF
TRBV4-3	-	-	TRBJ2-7	TGCGCCAGCAGCCAAGAATTCCCGGGATCCTACGAGCAGTACTTC	CASSQEFPGSYEQYF
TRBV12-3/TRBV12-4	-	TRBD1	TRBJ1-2	TGTGCCAGCAAACAGGGGGCTAATTATGGCTACACCTTC	CASKQGANYGYTF